The 16 T cell receptor beta chains in this list originate from one sample, sequenced in a study of T cell repertoires in cytomegalovirus infection. These receptors' targets are unknown. One entry per CDR3 protein results from TCRdb running MiXCR on the reads. The sample gives approximately 730,000 distinct CDR3 sequences, roughly a third of which show up once; approximately 18% is in the top ten. Sample: cultured PBMCs, taken from culture after CMV antigen stimulation. These receptors were taken from a human donor in good health (CMV status not recorded). Some clones in this sample may be carry-over from other donors' samples.

The CDR3 sequence: CASSFMLNTEAFF. The CDR3 DNA reads TGTGCCAGCAGCTTCATGCTGAACACTGAAGCTTTCTTT. V is TRBV7-8 and J is TRBJ1-1; D not certain. The CDR3 spans 13 residues. Trimming left V 3 bases short and J 0 bases short, with 5 bases between. Germline values: CDR1 SGHVS, CDR2 FQNEAQ.

The chain recombines TRBV7-9 with TRBJ2-7; D is uncertain. Trimming took off 2 bases at V and 0 bases at J, with 5 bases between the two ends. This CDR3 has 13 residues. Germline CDR1 is SEHNR and CDR2 is FQNEAQ (reference sequence). The CDR3 region is CASSLLHSYEQYF. In DNA, the CDR3 is TGTGCCAGCAGCTTACTCCACTCCTACGAGCAGTACTTC.

A word on this clonotype: A read error is possible here, since a much larger clone lies one base away. The chain joins TRBV5-5 to TRBJ1-5, with 8 bases fitting TRBD1. Germline V gene data show CDR1 as SGHKS and CDR2 as YYEKEE (reference sequence). After removal of 0 bases from V and 2 bases from J, the junction contained 1 base not matched to a gene. The CDR3 is made up of 15 amino acids. The DNA for the CDR3 is TGTGCCAGCAGCTTGGACAGGGGGGGCAATCAGCCCCAGCATTTT. Its protein product is CASSLDRGGNQPQHF.

The CDR3, as DNA: TGTGCCAGCAGCCGACAGGGGAGCAATCAGCCCCAGCATTTT. Translated: CASSRQGSNQPQHF. The V call is TRBV7-2, the J call TRBJ1-5; 8 bases align to TRBD1. The CDR3 runs 14 residues. Germline CDR1 is SGHTA and CDR2 is FQGNSA. J gave up 1 base and V 5 bases, and 1 base lay outside the gene matches.

Notes on this clonotype: A read error may produce the germline difference seen at one junction end. This chain connects TRBV7-9 to TRBJ2-3; D may be TRBD1 or TRBD2 (5 bases each). The CDR3 contains 16 residues. Germline values: CDR1 SEHNR, CDR2 FQNEAQ (reference sequence). The DNA for the CDR3 is TGTGCCAGCAGCTTAGTGGGGACGGAACCCACAGACACGCAGTATTTT. It encodes CASSLVGTEPTDTQYF.

The chain combines TRBV10-3 with TRBJ2-3; the D is unclear. Germline values: CDR1 ENHRY, CDR2 SYGVKD. The germline V and J ends were trimmed by 4 bases and 4 bases, with 9 bases remaining between them. The CDR3 contains 13 residues. CDR3 bases: TGTGCCATCAGTGGCCCTAGGGCAGATACGCAGTATTTT. Protein product: CAISGPRADTQYF.

Only a few counts were recorded for this clonotype. The genes are TRBV7-9 and TRBJ2-7, with D possibly TRBD2 on 6 matching bases. The ends were cut back, 11 bases at V and 1 base at J, with 24 bases in the middle. This CDR3 has 16 amino acids. The germline V gene encodes CDR1 SEHNR and CDR2 FQNEAQ (reference sequence). The CDR3 nucleotides read TGTGCCCGACTTGCGGAGGGCGGAGCGACTTCCTACGAGCAGTACTTC. This gives the protein CARLAEGGATSYEQYF.

This chain connects TRBV20-1 to TRBJ1-2, with D uncertain. There are 12 residues in the CDR3. V was shortened by 4 bases and J by 2 bases, with 8 bases between the two germline ends. From germline, CDR1 is DFQATT and CDR2 SNEGSKA (reference sequence). Written as DNA, the CDR3 is TGCAGTGCTACTGGTGGAAACTATGGCTACACCTTC. As protein: CSATGGNYGYTF.

J is TRBJ2-2 and V is TRBV19, with 10 positions matching TRBD1. Trimming took 4 bases from V and 4 from J; bases not matched to a gene: 9. CDR3 length: 17 amino acids. The germline V gene has CDR1 LNHDA and CDR2 SQIVND (reference sequence). CDR3 DNA: TGTGCCAGTAGTAGAGGGACAGGGGATTTTGGCACCGGGGAGCTGTTTTTT. Protein product: CASSRGTGDFGTGELFF.

V usage is TRBV4-1 and J usage is TRBJ2-1; D ambiguous. Germline CDR1 and CDR2: MGHRA and YSYEKL. The CDR3 has 15 amino acids. V was pared by 8 bases and J by 0 bases, with 14 bases between. CDR3 residues: CASRNFPTSYNEQFF. CDR3 nucleotides: TGCGCCAGCCGCAACTTCCCGACCTCCTACAATGAGCAGTTCTTC.

The chain combines TRBV12-3 or TRBV12-4 with TRBJ2-5; D assignment may be TRBD1 or TRBD2 (6 bases each). Trimming cost V 8 bases and J 2 bases, with 21 bases left between them. The CDR3 is 16 amino acids. Here the CDR3 DNA reads TGTGCCAGCGCTCGGGGGTCCGGGACAACTCAAGAGACCCAGTACTTC. Protein: CASARGSGTTQETQYF.

The V gene is TRBV7-2, the J gene TRBJ1-3; the D gene is possibly TRBD1 (5 bases). This CDR3 region has 17 residues. Trimming left V 5 bases short and J 0 bases short, with 17 bases between. Germline-derived CDR1 and CDR2 are SGHTA and FQGNSA. CDR3 amino acids: CASSRGWGRYSGNTIYF. Here the CDR3 DNA reads TGTGCCAGCAGCAGAGGATGGGGACGGTACTCTGGAAACACCATATATTTT.

This chain joins TRBV10-3 and TRBJ2-3, with TRBD1 identical over 9 bases. The CDR3 runs 15 residues. Germline CDR1 is ENHRY and CDR2 is SYGVKD. V gave up 5 bases and J gave up 5 bases; unmatched junction bases: 8. CDR3 amino acids: CAISSPGQGRDTQYF. CDR3 DNA sequence: TGTGCCATCAGTTCTCCGGGACAGGGACGAGATACGCAGTATTTT.

CDR3 region: CASSLSTEKKLFF. CDR3 coding DNA: TGTGCCAGCAGCTTGTCGACAGAAAAAAAACTGTTTTTT. The V gene is TRBV7-9, the J gene TRBJ1-4; TRBD1 is a possible D gene (5 bases). Trimming removed 3 bases from V and 9 bases from J, with 11 bases in between. Germline V lookup: CDR1 SEHNR, CDR2 FQNEAQ (reference sequence). CDR3 length: 13 residues.

The CDR3, as DNA: TGCGCCAGCAGCTGGCGTGGGGGACGGCACACAGATACGCAGTATTTT. Translated, it gives CASSWRGGRHTDTQYF. The genes are TRBV5-1 and TRBJ2-3; D assignment may be TRBD1 or TRBD2 (5 bases each). This CDR3 has 16 amino acids. In germline, CDR1 is SGHRS, CDR2 YFSETQ. Between the trimmed V and J ends, which lost 3 bases and 2 bases, there was a span of 16 bases.

This clonotype was observed a few times. The chain has TRBV10-2 and TRBJ1-1; D not resolved. Germline lookup yields CDR1 WSHSY and CDR2 SAAADI. This CDR3 has 14 residues. Trimming cost V 5 bases and J 7 bases, with 17 bases left between them. The CDR3, as DNA: TGCGCCAGCAGTCGGGGTTCTTGGGTTGGTGAAGCTTTCTTT. Protein sequence: CASSRGSWVGEAFF.